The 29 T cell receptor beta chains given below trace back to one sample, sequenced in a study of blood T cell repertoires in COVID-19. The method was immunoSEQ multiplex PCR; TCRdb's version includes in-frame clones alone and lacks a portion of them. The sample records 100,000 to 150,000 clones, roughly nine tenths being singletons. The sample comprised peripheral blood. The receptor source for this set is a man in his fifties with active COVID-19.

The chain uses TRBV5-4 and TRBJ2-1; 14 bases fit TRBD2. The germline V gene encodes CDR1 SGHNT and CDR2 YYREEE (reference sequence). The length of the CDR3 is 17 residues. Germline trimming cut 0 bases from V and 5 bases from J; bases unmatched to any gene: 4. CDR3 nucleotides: TGTGCCAGCAGCTTGGCTCGGACTAGCGGGGGGAACAATGAGCAGTTCTTC. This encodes CASSLARTSGGNNEQFF.

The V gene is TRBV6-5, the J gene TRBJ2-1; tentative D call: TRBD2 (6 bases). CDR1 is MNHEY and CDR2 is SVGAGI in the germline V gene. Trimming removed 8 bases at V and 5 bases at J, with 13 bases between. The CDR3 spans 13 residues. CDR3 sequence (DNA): TGTGCCAGCTTCGGAGCGGGCAACAATGAGCAGTTCTTC. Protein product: CASFGAGNNEQFF.

This CDR3 is CASSLRGAFF. For the CDR3, the DNA is TGTGCCAGCTCGCTCAGGGGAGCTTTCTTT. This sequence joins TRBV18 and TRBJ1-1, with TRBD1 as a possible D gene (6 bases). CDR3 length: 10 amino acids. Germline V gene data show CDR1 as KGHSH and CDR2 as LQKENI. V lost 6 bases to trimming and J lost 10 bases, with 9 bases between them.

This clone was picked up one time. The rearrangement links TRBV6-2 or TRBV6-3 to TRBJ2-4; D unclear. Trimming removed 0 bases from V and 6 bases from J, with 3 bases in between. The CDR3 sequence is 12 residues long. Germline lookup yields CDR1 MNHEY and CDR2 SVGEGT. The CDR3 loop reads CASSYSVNIQYF. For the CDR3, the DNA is TGTGCCAGCAGTTACTCCGTAAACATTCAGTACTTC.

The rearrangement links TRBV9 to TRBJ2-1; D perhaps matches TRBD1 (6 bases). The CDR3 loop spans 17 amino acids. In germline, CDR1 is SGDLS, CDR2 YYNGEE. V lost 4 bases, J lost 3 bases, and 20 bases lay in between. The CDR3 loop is CASSPHQGRGIYNEQFF. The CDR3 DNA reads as TGTGCCAGCAGCCCCCATCAGGGAAGGGGGATCTACAATGAGCAGTTCTTC. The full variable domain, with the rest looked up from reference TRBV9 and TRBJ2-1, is DSGVTQTPKHLITATGQRVTLRCSPRSGDLSVYWYQQSLDQGLQFLIQYYNGEERAKGNILERFSAQQFPDLHSELNLSSLELGDSALYFCASSPHQGRGIYNEQFFGPGTRLTVL.

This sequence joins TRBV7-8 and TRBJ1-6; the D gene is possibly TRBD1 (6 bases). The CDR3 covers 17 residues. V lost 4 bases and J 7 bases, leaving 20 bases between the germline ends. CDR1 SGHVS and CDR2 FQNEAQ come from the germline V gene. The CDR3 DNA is TGTGCCAGCAGCTCCCCATGGACCCAGGGGTTAAATTCACCCCTCCACTTT. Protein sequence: CASSSPWTQGLNSPLHF.

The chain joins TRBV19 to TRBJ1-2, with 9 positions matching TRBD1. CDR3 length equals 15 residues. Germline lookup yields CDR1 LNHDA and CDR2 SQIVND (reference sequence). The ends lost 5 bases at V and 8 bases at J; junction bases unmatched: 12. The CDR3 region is CASSQDRGFTGGYTF. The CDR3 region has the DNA TGTGCCAGTAGTCAGGACAGGGGATTTACGGGGGGCTACACCTTC.

CDR3 nucleotides: TGTGCCAGTAGTATCGGAGGTGACTATGGCTACACCTTC. Amino acid sequence: CASSIGGDYGYTF. This rearrangement joins TRBV19 to TRBJ1-2; D is uncertain. The CDR3 is 13 amino acids. V was trimmed by 3 bases and J by 3 bases, leaving 8 bases between them. Germline loops: CDR1 LNHDA, CDR2 SQIVND (reference sequence). Variable domain in full (rest from reference TRBV19 and TRBJ1-2): DGGITQSPKYLFRKEGQNVTLSCEQNLNHDAMYWYRQDPGQGLRLIYYSQIVNDFQKGDIAEGYSVSREKKESFPLTVTSAQKNPTAFYLCASSIGGDYGYTFGSGTRLTVV.

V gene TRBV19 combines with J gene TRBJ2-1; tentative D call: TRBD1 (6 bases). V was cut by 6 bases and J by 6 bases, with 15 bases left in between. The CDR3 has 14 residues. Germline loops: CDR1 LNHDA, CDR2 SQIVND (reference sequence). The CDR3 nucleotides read TGTGCCAGTAGGGACAGTCGAGCCACCAATGAGCAGTTCTTC. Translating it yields CASRDSRATNEQFF.

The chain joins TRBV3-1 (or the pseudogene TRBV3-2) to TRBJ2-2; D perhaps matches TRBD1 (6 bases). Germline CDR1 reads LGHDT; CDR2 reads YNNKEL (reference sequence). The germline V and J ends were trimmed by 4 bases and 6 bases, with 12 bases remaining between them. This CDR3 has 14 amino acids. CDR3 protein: CASSRTNRAGELFF. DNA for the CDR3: TGTGCCAGCAGCCGAACCAACAGGGCCGGGGAGCTGTTTTTT.

The CDR3 region has the DNA TGTGCCAGCAGCCAAGATCACGGCGGCGGGAGCACCTTC. Encoded protein: CASSQDHGGGSTF. J is TRBJ1-2 and V is TRBV3-1 (or the pseudogene TRBV3-2); D not resolved. V shed 0 bases and J shed 13 bases, with 15 bases lying between them. The CDR3 covers 13 residues. From germline, CDR1 is LGHDT and CDR2 YNNKEL (reference sequence).

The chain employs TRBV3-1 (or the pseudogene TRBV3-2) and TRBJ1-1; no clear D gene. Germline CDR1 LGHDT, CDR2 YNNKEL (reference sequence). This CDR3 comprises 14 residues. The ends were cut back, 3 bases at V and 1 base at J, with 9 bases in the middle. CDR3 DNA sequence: TGTGCCAGCAGCCAGGAGGGCGCGAACACTGAAGCTTTCTTT. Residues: CASSQEGANTEAFF.

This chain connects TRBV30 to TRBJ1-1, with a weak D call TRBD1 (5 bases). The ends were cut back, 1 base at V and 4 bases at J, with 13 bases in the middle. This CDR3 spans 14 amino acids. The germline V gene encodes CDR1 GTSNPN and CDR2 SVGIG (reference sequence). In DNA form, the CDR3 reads TGTGCCTGGAGTGGGGGCGGTAAACTCACTGAAGCTTTCTTT. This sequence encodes CAWSGGGKLTEAFF.

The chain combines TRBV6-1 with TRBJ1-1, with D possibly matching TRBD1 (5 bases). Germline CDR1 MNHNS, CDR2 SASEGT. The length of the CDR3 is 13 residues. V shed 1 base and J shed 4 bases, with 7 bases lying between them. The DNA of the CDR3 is TGTGCCAGCAGTGAAGTAAGGGGCACTGAAGCTTTCTTT. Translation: CASSEVRGTEAFF.

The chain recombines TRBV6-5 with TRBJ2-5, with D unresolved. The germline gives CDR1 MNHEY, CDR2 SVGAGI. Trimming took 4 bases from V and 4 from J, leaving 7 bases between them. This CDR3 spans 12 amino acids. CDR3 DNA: TGTGCCAGCAGTTCGTCCTCAGAGACCCAGTACTTC. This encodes CASSSSSETQYF.

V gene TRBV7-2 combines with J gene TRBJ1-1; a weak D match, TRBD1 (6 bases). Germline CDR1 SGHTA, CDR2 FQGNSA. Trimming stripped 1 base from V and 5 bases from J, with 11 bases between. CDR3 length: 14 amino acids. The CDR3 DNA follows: TGTGCCAGCAGCTTAGTGCAGGGGTCGACTGAAGCTTTCTTT. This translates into CASSLVQGSTEAFF. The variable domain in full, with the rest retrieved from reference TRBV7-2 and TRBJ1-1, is GAGVSQSPSNKVTEKGKDVELRCDPISGHTALYWYRQSLGQGLEFLIYFQGNSAPDKSGLPSDRFSAERTGGSVSTLTIQRTQQEDSAVYLCASSLVQGSTEAFFGQGTRLTVV.

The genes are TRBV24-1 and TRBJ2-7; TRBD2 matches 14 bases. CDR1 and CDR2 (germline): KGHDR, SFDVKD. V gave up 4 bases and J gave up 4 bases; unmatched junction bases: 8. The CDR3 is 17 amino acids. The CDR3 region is CATSDDQTSGGGYEQYF. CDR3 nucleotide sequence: TGTGCCACCAGTGACGATCAGACTAGCGGGGGGGGATACGAGCAGTACTTC.

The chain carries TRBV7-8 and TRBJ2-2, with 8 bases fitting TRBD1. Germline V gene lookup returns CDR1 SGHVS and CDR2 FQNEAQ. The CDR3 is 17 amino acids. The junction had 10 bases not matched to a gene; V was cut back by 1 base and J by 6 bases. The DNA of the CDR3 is TGTGCCAGCAGCTTAGAATATCGGGACAGGTCCCCCGGGGAGCTGTTTTTT. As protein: CASSLEYRDRSPGELFF.

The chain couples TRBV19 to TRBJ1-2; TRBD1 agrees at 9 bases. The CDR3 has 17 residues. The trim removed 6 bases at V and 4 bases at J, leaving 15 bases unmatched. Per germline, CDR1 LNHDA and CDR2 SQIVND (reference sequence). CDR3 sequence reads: CASRPLLGDREGYGYTF. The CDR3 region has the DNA TGTGCCAGTAGACCATTACTCGGGGACAGGGAGGGCTATGGCTACACCTTC.

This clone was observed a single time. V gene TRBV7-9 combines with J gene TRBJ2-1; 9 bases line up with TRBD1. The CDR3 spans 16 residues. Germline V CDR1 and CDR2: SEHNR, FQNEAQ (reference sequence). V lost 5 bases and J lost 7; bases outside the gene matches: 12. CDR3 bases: TGTGCCAGCAGCCATAGAGGCGGGACAGGGTTTAATGAGCAGTTCTTC. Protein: CASSHRGGTGFNEQFF. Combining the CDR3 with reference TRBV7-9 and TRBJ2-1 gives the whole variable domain DTGVSQNPRHKITKRGQNVTFRCDPISEHNRLYWYRQTLGQGPEFLTYFQNEAQLEKSRLLSDRFSAERPKGSFSTLEIQRTEQGDSAMYLCASSHRGGTGFNEQFFGPGTRLTVL.

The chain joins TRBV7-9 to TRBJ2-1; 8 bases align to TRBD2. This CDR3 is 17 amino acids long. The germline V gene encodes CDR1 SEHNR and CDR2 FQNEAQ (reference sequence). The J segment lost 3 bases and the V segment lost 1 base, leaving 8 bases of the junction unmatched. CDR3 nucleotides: TGTGCCAGCAGCTTAGGATTTAGCGGGAATAACTACAATGAGCAGTTCTTC. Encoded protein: CASSLGFSGNNYNEQFF.

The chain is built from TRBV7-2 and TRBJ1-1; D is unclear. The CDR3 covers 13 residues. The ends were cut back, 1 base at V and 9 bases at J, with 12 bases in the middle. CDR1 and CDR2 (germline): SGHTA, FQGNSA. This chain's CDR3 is CASSLDSGGQAFF. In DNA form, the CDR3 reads TGTGCCAGCAGCTTAGATTCCGGCGGCCAAGCTTTCTTT.

The CDR3 region is CASSPRTGGTEAFF. CDR3 sequence (DNA): TGTGCCAGCAGCCCCCGGACAGGAGGGACTGAAGCTTTCTTT. V is TRBV7-2 and J is TRBJ1-1, with 7 positions matching TRBD1. The CDR3 extends over 14 amino acids. With 5 bases clipped from V and 5 bases from J, the junction kept 8 bases outside the gene matches. Germline V CDR1 and CDR2: SGHTA, FQGNSA.

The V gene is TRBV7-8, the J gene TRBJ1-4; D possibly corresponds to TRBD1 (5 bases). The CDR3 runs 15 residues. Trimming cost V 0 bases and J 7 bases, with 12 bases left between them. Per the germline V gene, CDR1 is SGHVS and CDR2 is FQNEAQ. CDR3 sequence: CASSLASGMSEKLFF. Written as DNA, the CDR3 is TGTGCCAGCAGCTTAGCGTCAGGGATGAGTGAAAAACTGTTTTTT. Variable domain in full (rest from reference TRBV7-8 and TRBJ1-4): GAGVSQSPRYKVAKRGQDVALRCDPISGHVSLFWYQQALGQGPEFLTYFQNEAQLDKSGLPSDRFFAERPEGSVSTLKIQRTQQEDSAVYLCASSLASGMSEKLFFGSGTQLSVL.

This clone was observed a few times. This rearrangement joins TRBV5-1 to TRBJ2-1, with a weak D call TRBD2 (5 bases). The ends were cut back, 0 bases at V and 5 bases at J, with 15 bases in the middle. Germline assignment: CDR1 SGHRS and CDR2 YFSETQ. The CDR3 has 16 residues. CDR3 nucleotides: TGCGCCAGCAGCTTGGGGCTAGGGAGCGCCGACAATGAGCAGTTCTTC. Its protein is CASSLGLGSADNEQFF.

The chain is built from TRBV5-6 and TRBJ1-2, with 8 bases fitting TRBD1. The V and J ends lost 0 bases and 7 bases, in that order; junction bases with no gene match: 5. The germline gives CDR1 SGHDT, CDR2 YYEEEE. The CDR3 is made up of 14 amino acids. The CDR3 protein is CASSLAQGAVGYTF. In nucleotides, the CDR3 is TGTGCCAGCAGCTTGGCCCAGGGGGCGGTTGGCTACACCTTC. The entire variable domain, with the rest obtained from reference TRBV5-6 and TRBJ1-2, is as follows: DAGVTQSPTHLIKTRGQQVTLRCSPKSGHDTVSWYQQALGQGPQFIFQYYEEEERQRGNFPDRFSGHQFPNYSSELNVNALLLGDSALYLCASSLAQGAVGYTFGSGTRLTVV.

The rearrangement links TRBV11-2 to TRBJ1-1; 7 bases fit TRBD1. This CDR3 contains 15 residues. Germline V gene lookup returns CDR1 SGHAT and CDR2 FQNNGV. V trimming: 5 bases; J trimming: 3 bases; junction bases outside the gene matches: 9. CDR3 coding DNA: TGTGCCAGCAGCCCCAGGGGGACACAGTACACTGAAGCTTTCTTT. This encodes CASSPRGTQYTEAFF.

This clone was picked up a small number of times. Here the CDR3 DNA reads TGTGCCAGCACTACTAATGTTCAGCCCCAGCATTTT. Amino acids: CASTTNVQPQHF. The chain recombines TRBV6-6 with TRBJ1-5; D gene uncertain. Per germline, CDR1 MNHNY and CDR2 SVGAGI (reference sequence). V lost 7 bases and J lost 6, with 10 bases in between. CDR3 size: 12 residues.

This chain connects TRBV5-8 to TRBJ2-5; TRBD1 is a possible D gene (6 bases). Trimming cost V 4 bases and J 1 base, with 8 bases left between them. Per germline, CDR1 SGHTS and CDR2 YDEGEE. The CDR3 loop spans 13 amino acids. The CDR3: CASSLQGQETQYF. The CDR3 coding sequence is TGTGCCAGCAGCCTACAGGGCCAAGAGACCCAGTACTTC.